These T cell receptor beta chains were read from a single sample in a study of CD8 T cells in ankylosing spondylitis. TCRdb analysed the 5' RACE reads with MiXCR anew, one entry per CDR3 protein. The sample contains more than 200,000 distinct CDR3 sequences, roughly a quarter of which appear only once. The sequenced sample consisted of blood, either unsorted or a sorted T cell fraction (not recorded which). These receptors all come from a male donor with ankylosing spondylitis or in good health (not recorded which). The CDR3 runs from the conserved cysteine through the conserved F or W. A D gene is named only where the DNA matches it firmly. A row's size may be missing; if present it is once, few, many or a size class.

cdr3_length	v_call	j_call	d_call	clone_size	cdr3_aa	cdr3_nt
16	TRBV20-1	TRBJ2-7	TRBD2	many	CSASRGLAGGNVEQYF	TGCAGTGCTAGTCGCGGACTAGCGGGGGGGAATGTTGAGCAGTACTTC
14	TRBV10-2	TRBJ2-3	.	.	CASSDDSPTDTQYF	TGCGCCAGCAGCGATGACAGCCCCACAGATACGCAGTATTTT
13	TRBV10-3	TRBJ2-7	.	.	CAISGRGSYEQYF	TGTGCCATCAGTGGACGGGGATCCTACGAGCAGTACTTC
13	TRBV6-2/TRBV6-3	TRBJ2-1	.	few	CASRETDYNEQFF	TGTGCCAGCAGAGAGACAGATTACAATGAGCAGTTCTTC
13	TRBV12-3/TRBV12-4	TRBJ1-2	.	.	CASSSRRTRGYTF	TGTGCCAGCAGTTCTAGGCGCACCAGAGGCTACACCTTC
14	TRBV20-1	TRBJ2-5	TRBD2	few	CSASLAGRMETQYF	TGCAGTGCTAGTCTAGCGGGAAGAATGGAGACCCAGTACTTC
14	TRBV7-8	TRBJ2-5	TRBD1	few	CASSYGTALETQYF	TGTGCCAGCAGCTACGGGACAGCCTTAGAGACCCAGTACTTC
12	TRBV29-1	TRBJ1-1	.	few	CSVDRDGTEAFF	TGCAGCGTTGACAGGGATGGGACTGAAGCTTTCTTT
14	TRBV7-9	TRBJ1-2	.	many	CASSLDTVNYGYTF	TGTGCCAGCAGCTTAGACACAGTTAACTATGGCTACACCTTC
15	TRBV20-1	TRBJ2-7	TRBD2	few	CSARAGTRFVYEQYF	TGCAGTGCTAGAGCCGGGACTAGGTTTGTCTACGAGCAGTACTTC
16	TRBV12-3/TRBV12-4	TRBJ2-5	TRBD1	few	CASRPTGTGVQETQYF	TGTGCCAGCAGGCCGACCGGGACAGGGGTCCAAGAGACCCAGTACTTC
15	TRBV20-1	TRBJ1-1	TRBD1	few	CSARQTGRGHTEAFF	TGCAGTGCTAGACAGACAGGGAGAGGGCACACTGAAGCTTTCTTT
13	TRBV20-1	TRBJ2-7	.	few	CSASISGPYEQYF	TGCAGTGCTAGTATTTCCGGGCCGTACGAGCAGTACTTC
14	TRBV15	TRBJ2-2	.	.	CATSRDLNSRELFF	TGTGCCACCAGCAGAGATCTCAACTCCAGGGAGCTGTTTTTT
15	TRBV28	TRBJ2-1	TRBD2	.	CASSLWGTRTAEQFF	TGTGCCAGCAGTTTATGGGGGACTAGAACCGCTGAGCAGTTCTTC
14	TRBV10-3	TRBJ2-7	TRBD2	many	CASHTAGATYEQYF	TGTGCCAGCCATACAGCGGGGGCAACCTACGAGCAGTACTTC
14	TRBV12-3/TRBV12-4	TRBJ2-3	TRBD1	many	CASGTHTGADTQYF	TGTGCCAGCGGCACTCACACAGGGGCAGATACGCAGTATTTT
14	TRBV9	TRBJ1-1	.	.	CASSHEGAGTEAFF	TGTGCCAGCAGCCATGAAGGGGCGGGCACTGAAGCTTTCTTT
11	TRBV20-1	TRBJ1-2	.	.	CSAPRGGGYTF	TGCAGTGCCCCCCGGGGGGGAGGCTACACCTTC
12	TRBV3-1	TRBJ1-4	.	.	CASSQDRVLLFF	TGTGCCAGCAGCCAAGATAGGGTTTTGCTGTTTTTT
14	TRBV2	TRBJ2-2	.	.	CASRPSFPTGELFF	TGTGCCAGCAGGCCTTCGTTCCCCACCGGGGAGCTGTTTTTT
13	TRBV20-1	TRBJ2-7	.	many	CSAGGGGGLEQYF	TGCAGTGCCGGAGGTGGAGGGGGCCTCGAGCAGTACTTC